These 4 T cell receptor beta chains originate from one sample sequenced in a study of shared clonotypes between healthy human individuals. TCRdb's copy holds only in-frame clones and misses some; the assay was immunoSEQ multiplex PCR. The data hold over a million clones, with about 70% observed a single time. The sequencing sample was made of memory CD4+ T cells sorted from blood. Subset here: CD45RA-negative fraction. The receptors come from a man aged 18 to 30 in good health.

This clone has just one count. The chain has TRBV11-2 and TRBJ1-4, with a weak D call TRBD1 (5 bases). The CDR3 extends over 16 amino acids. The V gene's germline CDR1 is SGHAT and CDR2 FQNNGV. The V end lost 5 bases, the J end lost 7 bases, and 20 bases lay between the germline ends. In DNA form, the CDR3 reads TGTGCCAGCAGCCCACGAGGGGCAGGTGCGCCTGAAAAACTGTTTTTT. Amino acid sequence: CASSPRGAGAPEKLFF.

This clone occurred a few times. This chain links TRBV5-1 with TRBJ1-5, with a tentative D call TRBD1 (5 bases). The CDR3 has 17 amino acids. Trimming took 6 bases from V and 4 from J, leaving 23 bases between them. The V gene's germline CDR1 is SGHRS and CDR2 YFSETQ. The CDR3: CASTPAVHQGRNQPQHF. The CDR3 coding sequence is TGCGCCAGCACCCCGGCGGTGCACCAGGGTAGGAATCAGCCCCAGCATTTT.

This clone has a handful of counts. The CDR3 DNA reads as TGTGCCTCATCGGAAAATTCACCCCTCCACTTT. Translated, it gives CASSENSPLHF. This sequence joins TRBV7-9 and TRBJ1-6, with D unresolved. CDR3 length: 11 amino acids. The germline V gene has CDR1 SEHNR and CDR2 FQNEAQ (reference sequence). V lost 11 bases, J lost 7 bases, and 9 bases lay in between.

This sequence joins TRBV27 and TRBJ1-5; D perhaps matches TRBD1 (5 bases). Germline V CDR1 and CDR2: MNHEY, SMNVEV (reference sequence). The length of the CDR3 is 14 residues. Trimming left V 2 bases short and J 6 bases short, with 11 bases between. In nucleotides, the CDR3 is TGTGCCAGCAGTTTACAGGGCGGGGGTCAGCCCCAGCATTTT. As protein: CASSLQGGGQPQHF.